Each of the 16 T cell receptor beta chains below was sequenced from the same sample in a study of T cell repertoires in cytomegalovirus infection. TCRdb recomputed calls from the reads with MiXCR, one row per CDR3 protein. The sample includes about 200,000 distinct CDR3 sequences, 8.5% to 10% seen only once; the top ten take about 4.6%. Sequencing was carried out using PBMCs. The receptors shown here come from a human donor in good health (CMV status not recorded). Some clones in this sample may be carry-over from other donors' samples.

The chain combines TRBV30 with TRBJ2-7; TRBD1 matches at 9 bases. The J segment lost 5 bases and the V segment lost 2 bases, leaving 4 bases of the junction unmatched. The germline CDR1 and CDR2 sequences are GTSNPN and SVGIG (reference sequence). This CDR3 has 13 residues. The DNA for the CDR3 is TGTGCCTGGAGTTCGACAGGGGGACACGAGCAGTACTTC. Translated: CAWSSTGGHEQYF.

The rearrangement links TRBV20-1 to TRBJ1-6; no clear D gene. CDR1 is DFQATT, CDR2 SNEGSKA, per germline (reference sequence). The V end was cut by 3 bases, the J end by 9 bases, with 9 bases between. This CDR3 contains 12 residues. For the CDR3, the DNA is TGCAGTGCTAGCTCCAGGCGTTCACCCCTCCACTTT. Protein product: CSASSRRSPLHF.

This clonotype was recorded at least ten times. V gene TRBV28 combines with J gene TRBJ1-4, with D possibly TRBD1 on 5 matching bases. Germline CDR1 reads MDHEN; CDR2 reads SYDVKM. V was cut by 6 bases and J by 8 bases, with 19 bases left in between. The CDR3 loop spans 15 amino acids. This CDR3 is CASSLLIGAGEKLFF. CDR3 in DNA: TGTGCCAGCAGCTTGTTGATCGGGGCTGGAGAAAAACTGTTTTTT.

This clonotype was seen ten or more times. The chain is built from TRBV4-3 and TRBJ2-3, with TRBD2 as a possible D gene (5 bases). Trimming took off 0 bases at V and 4 bases at J, with 17 bases between the two ends. Germline CDR1 is LGHNA and CDR2 is YSLEER. This CDR3 contains 17 residues. The CDR3 protein is CASSQDFTGIRPDTQYF. In DNA, the CDR3 is TGCGCCAGCAGCCAAGATTTCACCGGGATCAGGCCAGATACGCAGTATTTT.

This clonotype was picked up many times. The chain employs TRBV19 and TRBJ1-2; D not certain. From germline, CDR1 is LNHDA and CDR2 SQIVND (reference sequence). V was pared by 1 base and J by 6 bases, with 21 bases between. CDR3 length equals 17 residues. CDR3 protein: CASSIVGVSVRYDGYTF. The DNA of the CDR3 is TGTGCCAGTAGTATAGTTGGAGTCTCGGTTCGCTACGATGGCTACACCTTC.

This chain links TRBV5-6 with TRBJ2-7; D possibly corresponds to TRBD1 (6 bases). The CDR3 runs 14 residues. In germline, CDR1 is SGHDT, CDR2 YYEEEE. Deletions cut 3 bases from V and 3 bases from J, with 13 bases between. The DNA of the CDR3 is TGTGCCAGCAGCTCCCGGGACAAGTTCTACGAGCAGTACTTC. It encodes CASSSRDKFYEQYF.

CDR3 coding DNA: TGTGCCAGCAAGAAGGACAGGGCGGGCACTGAAGCTTTCTTT. This gives the protein CASKKDRAGTEAFF. The V call is TRBV6-4, the J call TRBJ1-1, with 8 bases lining up with TRBD1. This CDR3 is 14 amino acids long. Germline CDR1 MRHNA, CDR2 SNTAGT. V lost 7 bases and J lost 4; bases outside the gene matches: 8.

This clonotype was picked up many times. The chain recombines TRBV7-2 with TRBJ2-3, with D tentatively TRBD2 (5 bases). Germline assignment: CDR1 SGHTA and CDR2 FQGNSA. Trimming took 9 bases from V and 1 from J, leaving 17 bases between them. The CDR3 contains 15 residues. CDR3 in DNA: TGTGCCAGTGATGAGTCGGGAATTCGCACAGATACGCAGTATTTT. Its protein product is CASDESGIRTDTQYF. Supplemented by reference TRBV7-2 and TRBJ2-3, the full variable domain reads GAGVSQSPSNKVTEKGKDVELRCDPISGHTALYWYRQSLGQGLEFLIYFQGNSAPDKSGLPSDRFSAERTGGSVSTLTIQRTQQEDSAVYLCASDESGIRTDTQYFGPGTRLTVL.

This clonotype was recorded a few times. This sequence joins TRBV20-1 and TRBJ2-2, with D possibly matching TRBD1 (6 bases). CDR3 length: 14 amino acids. The V end lost 4 bases, the J end lost 7 bases, and 16 bases lay between the germline ends. The germline CDR1 and CDR2 sequences are DFQATT and SNEGSKA (reference sequence). CDR3 region: CSANPDSRGGELFF. In DNA, the CDR3 is TGCAGTGCTAACCCGGACTCCAGGGGCGGGGAGCTGTTTTTT.

This clonotype is termed medium-sized. V is TRBV27 and J is TRBJ1-2, with 8 bases identical to TRBD1. Germline V gene data show CDR1 as MNHEY and CDR2 as SMNVEV (reference sequence). Losses at the gene ends were 5 bases for V and 0 bases for J; bases not matched to a gene: 2. The CDR3 runs 14 residues. The DNA of the CDR3 is TGTGCCAGCAGTACACAGGGGGCTAACTATGGCTACACCTTC. Translation gives CASSTQGANYGYTF.

This clonotype occurred a few times. The chain carries TRBV20-1 and TRBJ2-5, with 7 bases that match TRBD2. CDR3 length: 16 residues. V lost 0 bases and J lost 5; bases outside the gene matches: 12. Germline loops: CDR1 DFQATT, CDR2 SNEGSKA (reference sequence). The CDR3 here is CSARDLSAGDRETQYF. The DNA of the CDR3 is TGCAGTGCTAGAGATCTTTCCGCGGGGGATAGGGAGACCCAGTACTTC.

This clonotype was seen repeatedly, ten times or more. The genes are TRBV6-6 and TRBJ2-1, with no clear D. Germline V gene data show CDR1 as MNHNY and CDR2 as SVGAGI (reference sequence). V dropped 6 bases and J dropped 5 bases, with 11 bases sitting between them. The length of the CDR3 is 13 residues. The DNA for the CDR3 is TGTGCCAGCAGGTTGGACGACCACAATGAGCAGTTCTTC. Its translation is CASRLDDHNEQFF.

Points on this clonotype: It may be a read error: a sequence one base away is much more abundant. The V call is TRBV28, the J call TRBJ2-6, with 7 bases fitting TRBD1. This CDR3 has 16 amino acids. The germline CDR1 and CDR2 sequences are MDHEN and SYDVKM. The CDR3 DNA sequence: TGTGCCCGCAGTTTATATGACAGGGCTGGGGCCAACGTCCTGACTTTC. Translated, it gives CARSLYDRAGANVLTF.

This clonotype was seen ten or more times. V is TRBV27 and J is TRBJ1-1, with 9 bases lining up with TRBD1. This CDR3 is built from 15 residues. In germline, CDR1 is MNHEY, CDR2 SMNVEV (reference sequence). Trimming cost V 7 bases and J 1 base; bases outside gene matches: 7. The DNA of the CDR3 is TGTGCCAGCACTGGGACAGGGCTCAAGAACACTGAAGCTTTCTTT. It encodes CASTGTGLKNTEAFF.

The table lists this clonotype with many counts. At one end, the junction sequence differs from germline, possibly due to a read error. The chain carries TRBV7-2 and TRBJ2-3; TRBD2 matches at 10 bases. The CDR3 runs to 16 residues. Germline CDR1 SGHTA, CDR2 FQGNSA. For the CDR3, the DNA is TGTGCCACCAGCCCTCCTAGCGGGAGCAGCACAGATACGCAGTATTTT. Translated: CATSPPSGSSTDTQYF.

In its sample, this clonotype was seen many times. This chain uses TRBV6-2 or TRBV6-3 with TRBJ2-7; no clear D gene. Germline V gives CDR1 MNHEY, CDR2 SVGEGT. Trimming took off 0 bases at V and 4 bases at J, with 16 bases between the two ends. The CDR3 has 16 amino acids. Here the CDR3 DNA reads TGTGCCAGCAGTTACTCGAATTTCAATCGGCGATACGAGCAGTACTTC. Protein: CASSYSNFNRRYEQYF.